The clone carrying this T cell receptor beta chain has a single count. The data are from a study of T cell changes during pregnancy in multiple sclerosis. Data came from immunoSEQ multiplex PCR; TCRdb stores just in-frame clones and leaves some out. In the table there are about 87,000 clones, about 93% of which are singletons. V lost 3 bases, J lost 4 bases, and 8 bases stayed unmatched. Germline-derived CDR1 and CDR2 are WNHNN and SYGVQD (reference sequence). The CDR3 is 16 amino acids. The sequenced sample was peripheral blood, obtained in the third trimester of pregnancy. The chain combines TRBV10-1 with TRBJ1-4, with 7 nucleotides matching TRBD1. This TCR derives from a female donor in good health, enrolled as a control in a pregnancy study. The CDR3 reads CASSDGQGELNEKLFF. In DNA, the CDR3 is TGCGCCAGCAGTGATGGTCAGGGGGAGCTTAATGAAAAACTGTTTTTT.